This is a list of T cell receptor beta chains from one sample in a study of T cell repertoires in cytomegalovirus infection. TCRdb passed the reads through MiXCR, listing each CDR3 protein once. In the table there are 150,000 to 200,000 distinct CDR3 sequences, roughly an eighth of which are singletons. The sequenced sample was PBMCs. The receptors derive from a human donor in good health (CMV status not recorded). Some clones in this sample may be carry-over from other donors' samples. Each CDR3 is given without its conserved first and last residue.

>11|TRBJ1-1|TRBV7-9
AYSSDRATEAF
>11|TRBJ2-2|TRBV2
AALRAISGELF
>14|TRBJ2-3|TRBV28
ASSLPSGRATDTQY
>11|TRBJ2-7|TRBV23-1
ASSQSRRAEQY
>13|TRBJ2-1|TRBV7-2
ASSPGQRAYNEQF
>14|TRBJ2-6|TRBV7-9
ASSLVAPTGANVLT
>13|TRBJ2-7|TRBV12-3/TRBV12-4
ASSYGGGPSYEQY
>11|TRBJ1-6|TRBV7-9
ASSRVGNSPLH
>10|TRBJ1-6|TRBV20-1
SAREPISPLH
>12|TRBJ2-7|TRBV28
ASNLAGGGYEQY